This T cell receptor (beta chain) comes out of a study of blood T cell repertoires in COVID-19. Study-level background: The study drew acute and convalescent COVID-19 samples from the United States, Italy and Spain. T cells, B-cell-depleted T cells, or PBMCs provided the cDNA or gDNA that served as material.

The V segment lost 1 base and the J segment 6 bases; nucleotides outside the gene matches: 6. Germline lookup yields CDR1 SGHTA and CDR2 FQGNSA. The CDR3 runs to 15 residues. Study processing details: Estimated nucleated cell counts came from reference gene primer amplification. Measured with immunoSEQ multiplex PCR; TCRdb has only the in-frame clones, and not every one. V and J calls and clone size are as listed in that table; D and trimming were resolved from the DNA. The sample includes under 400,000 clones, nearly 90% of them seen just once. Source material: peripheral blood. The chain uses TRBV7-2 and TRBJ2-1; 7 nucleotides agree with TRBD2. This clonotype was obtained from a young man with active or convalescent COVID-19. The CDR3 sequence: CASSLDPRGSNEQFF. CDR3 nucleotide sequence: TGTGCCAGCAGCTTAGATCCGCGGGGGTCCAATGAGCAGTTCTTC.